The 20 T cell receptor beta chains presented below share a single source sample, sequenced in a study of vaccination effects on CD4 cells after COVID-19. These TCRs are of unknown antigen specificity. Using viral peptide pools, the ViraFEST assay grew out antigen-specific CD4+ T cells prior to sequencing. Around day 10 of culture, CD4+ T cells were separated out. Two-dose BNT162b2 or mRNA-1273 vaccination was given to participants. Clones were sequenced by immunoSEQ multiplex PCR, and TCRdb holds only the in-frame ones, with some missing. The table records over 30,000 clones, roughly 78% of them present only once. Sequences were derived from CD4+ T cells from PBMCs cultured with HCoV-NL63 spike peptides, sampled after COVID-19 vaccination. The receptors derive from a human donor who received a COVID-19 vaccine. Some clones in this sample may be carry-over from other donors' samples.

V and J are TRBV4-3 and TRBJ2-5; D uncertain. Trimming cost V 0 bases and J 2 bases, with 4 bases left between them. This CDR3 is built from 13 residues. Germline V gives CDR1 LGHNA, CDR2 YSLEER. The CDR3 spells CASSQDQQETQYF. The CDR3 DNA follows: TGCGCCAGCAGCCAAGACCAGCAAGAGACCCAGTACTTC.

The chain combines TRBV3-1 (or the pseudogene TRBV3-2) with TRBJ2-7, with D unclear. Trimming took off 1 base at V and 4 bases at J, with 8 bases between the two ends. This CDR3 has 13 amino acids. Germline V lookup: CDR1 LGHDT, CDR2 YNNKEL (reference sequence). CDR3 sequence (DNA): TGTGCCAGCAGCCAAGCCGTGGGATACGAGCAGTACTTC. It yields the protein CASSQAVGYEQYF.

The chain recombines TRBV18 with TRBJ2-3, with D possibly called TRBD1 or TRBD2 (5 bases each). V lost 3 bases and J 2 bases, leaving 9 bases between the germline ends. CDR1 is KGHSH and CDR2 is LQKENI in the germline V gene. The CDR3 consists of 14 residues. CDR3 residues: CASSPPGHTDTQYF. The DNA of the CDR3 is TGTGCCAGCTCACCGCCGGGGCACACAGATACGCAGTATTTT.

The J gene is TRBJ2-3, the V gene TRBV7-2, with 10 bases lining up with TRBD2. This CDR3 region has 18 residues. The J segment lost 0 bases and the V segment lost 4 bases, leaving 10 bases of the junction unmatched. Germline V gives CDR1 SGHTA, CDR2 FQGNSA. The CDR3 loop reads CASSSPLTSGVSTDTQYF. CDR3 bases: TGTGCCAGCAGCTCGCCCCTTACTAGCGGGGTTAGCACAGATACGCAGTATTTT.

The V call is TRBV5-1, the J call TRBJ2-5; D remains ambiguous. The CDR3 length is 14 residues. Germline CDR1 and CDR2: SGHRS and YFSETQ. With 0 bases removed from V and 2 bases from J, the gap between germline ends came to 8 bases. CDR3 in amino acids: CASSLEKKQETQYF. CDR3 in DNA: TGCGCCAGCAGCTTGGAAAAGAAACAAGAGACCCAGTACTTC.

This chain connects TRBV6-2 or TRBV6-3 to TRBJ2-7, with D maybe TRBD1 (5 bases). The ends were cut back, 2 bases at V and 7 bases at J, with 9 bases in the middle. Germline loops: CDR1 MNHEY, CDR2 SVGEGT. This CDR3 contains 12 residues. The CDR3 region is CASSYPQGEQYV. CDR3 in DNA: TGTGCCAGCAGTTACCCTCAGGGAGAGCAGTACGTC.

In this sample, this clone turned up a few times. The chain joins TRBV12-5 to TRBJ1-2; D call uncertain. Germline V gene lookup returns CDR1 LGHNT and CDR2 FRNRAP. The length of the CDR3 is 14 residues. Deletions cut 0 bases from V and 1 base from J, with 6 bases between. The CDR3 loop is CASGLVPLNYGYTF. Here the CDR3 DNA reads TGTGCTAGTGGTTTGGTCCCACTTAACTATGGCTACACCTTC. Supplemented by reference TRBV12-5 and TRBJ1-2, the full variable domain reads DARVTQTPRHKVTEMGQEVTMRCQPILGHNTVFWYRQTMMQGLELLAYFRNRAPLDDSGMPKDRFSAEMPDATLATLKIQPSEPRDSAVYFCASGLVPLNYGYTFGSGTRLTVV.

The CDR3 is CASSPATGSEKLFF. The DNA of the CDR3 is TGTGCCAGCTCACCAGCGACAGGGAGCGAAAAACTGTTTTTT. The chain has TRBV18 and TRBJ1-4; 7 nucleotides match TRBD1. The CDR3 is 14 amino acids. V was clipped by 2 bases and J by 8 bases; unmatched bases: 5. In germline, CDR1 is KGHSH, CDR2 LQKENI.

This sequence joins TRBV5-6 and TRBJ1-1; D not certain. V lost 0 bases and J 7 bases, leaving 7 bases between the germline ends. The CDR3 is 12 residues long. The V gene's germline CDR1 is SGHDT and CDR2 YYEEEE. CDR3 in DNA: TGTGCCAGCAGCTTGGGGTGGGATGAAGCTTTCTTT. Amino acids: CASSLGWDEAFF.

The chain's CDR3 is CATSDRTGVSDTQYF. Written as DNA, the CDR3 is TGTGCCACCAGTGACCGTACAGGGGTATCAGATACGCAGTATTTT. The rearrangement uses TRBV24-1 and TRBJ2-3, with 7 bases matching TRBD1. The CDR3 contains 15 residues. J was trimmed by 4 bases and V by 4 bases; bases with no gene match: 7. CDR1 is KGHDR, CDR2 SFDVKD, per germline.

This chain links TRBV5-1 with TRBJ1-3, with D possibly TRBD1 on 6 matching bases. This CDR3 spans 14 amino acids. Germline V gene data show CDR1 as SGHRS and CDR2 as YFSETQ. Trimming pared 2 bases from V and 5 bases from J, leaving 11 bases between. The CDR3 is CASSFTQGRNTIYF. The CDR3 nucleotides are TGCGCCAGCAGCTTTACCCAGGGGAGAAACACCATATATTTT.

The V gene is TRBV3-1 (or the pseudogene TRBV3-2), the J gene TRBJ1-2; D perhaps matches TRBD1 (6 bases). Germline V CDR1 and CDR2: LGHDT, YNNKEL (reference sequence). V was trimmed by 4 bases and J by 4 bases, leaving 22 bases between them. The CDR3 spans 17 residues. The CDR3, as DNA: TGTGCCAGCAGCCCAAACCTCGGGGGGGGCGATGGCTATGGCTACACCTTC. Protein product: CASSPNLGGGDGYGYTF.

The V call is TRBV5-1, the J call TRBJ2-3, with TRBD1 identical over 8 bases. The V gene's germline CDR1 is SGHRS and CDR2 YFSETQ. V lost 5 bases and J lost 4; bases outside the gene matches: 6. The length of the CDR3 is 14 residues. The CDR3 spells CASSLSTGADTQYF. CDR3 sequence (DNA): TGCGCCAGCAGTCTATCGACAGGGGCAGATACGCAGTATTTT.

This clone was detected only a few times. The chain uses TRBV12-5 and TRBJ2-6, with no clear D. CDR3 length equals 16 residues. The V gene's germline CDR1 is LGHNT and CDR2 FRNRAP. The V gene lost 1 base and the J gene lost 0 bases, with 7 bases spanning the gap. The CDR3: CASGLARSSGANVLTF. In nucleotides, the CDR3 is TGTGCTAGTGGTTTGGCGCGGAGCTCTGGGGCCAACGTCCTGACTTTC. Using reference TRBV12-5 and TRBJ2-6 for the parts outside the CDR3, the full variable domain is DARVTQTPRHKVTEMGQEVTMRCQPILGHNTVFWYRQTMMQGLELLAYFRNRAPLDDSGMPKDRFSAEMPDATLATLKIQPSEPRDSAVYFCASGLARSSGANVLTFGAGSRLTVL.

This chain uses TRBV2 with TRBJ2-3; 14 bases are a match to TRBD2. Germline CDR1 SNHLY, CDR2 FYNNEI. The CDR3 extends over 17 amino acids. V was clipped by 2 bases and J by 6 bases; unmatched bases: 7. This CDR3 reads CASSESTSGGVRDTQYF. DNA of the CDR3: TGTGCCAGCAGTGAATCGACTAGCGGGGGGGTCAGGGATACGCAGTATTTT.

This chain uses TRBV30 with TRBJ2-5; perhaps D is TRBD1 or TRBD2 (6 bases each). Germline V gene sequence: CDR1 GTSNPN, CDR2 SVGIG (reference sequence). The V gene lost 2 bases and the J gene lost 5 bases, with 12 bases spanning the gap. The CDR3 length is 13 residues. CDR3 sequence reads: CAWSFGGGETQYF. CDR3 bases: TGTGCCTGGAGTTTCGGGGGCGGGGAGACCCAGTACTTC.

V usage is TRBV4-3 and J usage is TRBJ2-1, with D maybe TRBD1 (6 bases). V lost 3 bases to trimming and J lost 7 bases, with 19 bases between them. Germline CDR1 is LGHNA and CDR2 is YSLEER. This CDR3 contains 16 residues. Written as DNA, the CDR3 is TGCGCCAGCAGCCACATTACCCGGGACATGGGGAATGAGCAGTTCTTC. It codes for CASSHITRDMGNEQFF.

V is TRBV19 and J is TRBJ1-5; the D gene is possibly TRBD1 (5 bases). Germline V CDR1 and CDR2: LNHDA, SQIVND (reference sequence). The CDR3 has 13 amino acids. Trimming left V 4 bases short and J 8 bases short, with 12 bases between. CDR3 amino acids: CASSTTATEPQHF. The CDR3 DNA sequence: TGTGCCAGTAGTACGACAGCGACGGAGCCCCAGCATTTT.

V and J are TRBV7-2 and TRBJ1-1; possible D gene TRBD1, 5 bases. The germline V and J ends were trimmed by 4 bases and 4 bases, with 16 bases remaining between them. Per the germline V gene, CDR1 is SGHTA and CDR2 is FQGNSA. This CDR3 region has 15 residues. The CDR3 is CASSSDSGGSTEAFF. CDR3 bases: TGTGCCAGCAGCTCAGACAGCGGTGGAAGCACTGAAGCTTTCTTT.

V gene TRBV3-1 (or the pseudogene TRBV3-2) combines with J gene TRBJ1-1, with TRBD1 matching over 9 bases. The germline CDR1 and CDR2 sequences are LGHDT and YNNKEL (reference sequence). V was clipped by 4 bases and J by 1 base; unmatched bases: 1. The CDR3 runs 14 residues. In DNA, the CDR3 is TGTGCCAGCAGCCGGACAGGGGCGAACACTGAAGCTTTCTTT. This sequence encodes CASSRTGANTEAFF.